Sequencing of this T cell receptor (beta chain) was carried out in a study of cytomegalovirus exposure and HLA in healthy donors. Looking at the study overall: The same platform used for the approximately 700 first-cohort repertoires was also used for the 100 to 150 validation repertoires, as a later analysis reported. Broader study findings: Most TCR sequences proved rare, with some public TCRs found in many donors. Cytomegalovirus association was assigned to more than 150 TCR beta chains.

Points on this clone: Antigen unknown.

Assay used: immunoSEQ multiplex PCR; TCRdb lists only in-frame clones, some missing. The sample consists of roughly 80,000 clones, approximately 90% of them appearing once. The material sequenced was PBMCs. This TCR derives from a man aged 25 to 40 in good health and CMV-seronegative.

The CDR3 coding sequence is TGTGCCAGCAGTGAGGTAGCGGGGGAGTCCCGGGAGACCCAGTACTTC. Protein sequence: CASSEVAGESRETQYF. The chain uses TRBV2 and TRBJ2-5, with 9 bases that match TRBD2. CDR1 and CDR2 (germline): SNHLY, FYNNEI. Trimming removed 3 bases from V and 5 bases from J; junction bases left unmatched: 10. CDR3 length: 16 residues. Looking up the rest from reference TRBV2 and TRBJ2-5 gives the full variable domain: EPEVTQTPSHQVTQMGQEVILRCVPISNHLYFYWYRQILGQKVEFLVSFYNNEISEKSEIFDDQFSVERPDGSNFTLKIRSTKLEDSAMYFCASSEVAGESRETQYFGPGTRLLVL.